This is a list of T cell receptor beta chains from one sample in a study of shared clonotypes between healthy human individuals. This table comes from immunoSEQ multiplex PCR, and its TCRdb copy is limited to in-frame clones, with some not included. This sample has over a million clones; under 80% occur once, and the top ten carry approximately 1.5%. The specimen was memory CD4+ T cells sorted from blood. The receptor source for this set is a man aged 18 to 30 in good health. Both conserved end residues are part of each CDR3. The D gene is left open where the match is weak. Not every row has a clone size; where given, it reads once, few, many or a size class.

.,.,TRBJ2-1,TRBV15,CATSRDGRSNNEQFF,TGTGCCACCAGCAGAGATGGGCGGTCGAACAATGAGCAGTTCTTC
TRBD2,.,TRBJ2-3,TRBV5-6,CASSLWVSQLAGGGDTQYF,TGTGCCAGCAGCTTGTGGGTTTCACAACTAGCGGGAGGTGGTGATACGCAGTATTTT
.,.,TRBJ2-7,TRBV23-1,CASRVCGFYEQYF,TGCGCCAGCAGGGTATGCGGCTTCTACGAGCAGTACTTC
.,.,TRBJ1-1,TRBV15,CATSRGGWVTEAFF,TGTGCCACCAGCAGAGGGGGCTGGGTGACTGAAGCTTTCTTT
TRBD1,few,TRBJ1-5,TRBV5-8,CASSSGQYSNQPQHF,TGTGCCAGCAGCTCGGGACAGTATAGCAATCAGCCCCAGCATTTT
.,few,TRBJ2-7,TRBV19,CASSIRGLGPNYEQYF,TGTGCCAGTAGTATTAGGGGATTAGGACCGAACTACGAGCAGTACTTC
.,.,TRBJ1-1,TRBV6-1,CASSDRPMNTEAFF,TGTGCCAGCTCCGACAGGCCCATGAACACTGAAGCTTTCTTT
TRBD1,.,TRBJ2-3,TRBV7-2,CASSPLDRGPDTQYF,TGTGCCAGCAGCCCACTCGACAGGGGACCAGATACGCAGTATTTT
.,.,TRBJ1-3,TRBV30,CAWGPGNTIYF,TGTGCCTGGGGTCCCGGGAACACCATATATTTT
.,.,TRBJ1-2,TRBV19,CASRTENYGYTF,TGTGCCAGTAGGACAGAGAACTATGGCTACACCTTC
TRBD2,few,TRBJ2-1,TRBV29-1,CAGTGTSGRSLRSSYNEQFF,TGCGCCGGGACCGGGACTAGCGGAAGAAGTTTAAGGAGCTCCTACAATGAGCAGTTCTTC
TRBD2,.,TRBJ2-1,TRBV29-1,CSCRAGGLNEQFF,TGCAGCTGTCGAGCGGGAGGGCTAAATGAGCAGTTCTTC
TRBD2,.,TRBJ2-5,TRBV2,CASILGLAGGVEETQYF,TGTGCCAGCATTCTCGGACTAGCGGGAGGGGTGGAGGAGACCCAGTACTTC
.,once,TRBJ2-3,TRBV5-1,CASSLAGGDPDTQYF,TGCGCCAGCAGCTTGGCCGGCGGGGACCCAGATACGCAGTATTTT
TRBD1,.,TRBJ1-1,TRBV7-2,CASSPSRGSTEAFF,TGTGCCAGCAGCCCCTCCAGGGGGAGTACTGAAGCTTTCTTT
.,.,TRBJ2-5,TRBV7-7,CASSRGAAQETQYF,TGTGCTAGCAGCCGAGGGGCAGCCCAAGAGACCCAGTACTTC
TRBD2,.,TRBJ2-7,TRBV7-6,CASTSAGGSYEQYF,TGTGCCAGCACCTCAGCGGGAGGCTCCTACGAGCAGTACTTC
.,.,TRBJ1-1,TRBV14,CASSRPGMNTEAFF,TGTGCCAGCAGCCGACCAGGGATGAACACTGAAGCTTTCTTT
.,.,TRBJ2-7,TRBV7-2,CASSPAGQPYEQYF,TGTGCCAGCAGCCCCGCAGGTCAACCGTACGAGCAGTACTTC
.,.,TRBJ2-4,TRBV28,CASSLSWDLKNIQYF,TGTGCCAGCAGTTTATCCTGGGACCTTAAAAACATTCAGTACTTC
.,.,TRBJ1-1,TRBV18,CASSPAGARGAFF,TGTGCCAGCTCACCCGCAGGGGCTAGGGGAGCTTTCTTT
.,.,TRBJ1-2,TRBV20-1,CSARKNDYTF,TGCAGTGCTAGAAAGAACGACTACACCTTC
TRBD1,.,TRBJ2-7,TRBV7-2,CASSFSGTGIYEQYF,TGTGCCAGCAGCTTCAGCGGGACAGGGATCTACGAGCAGTACTTC
.,.,TRBJ2-3,TRBV6-1,CASRVSGAPTDTQYF,TGTGCCAGCAGAGTTAGCGGAGCCCCCACAGATACGCAGTATTTT